This TCR beta chain was obtained from a study of blood T cell repertoires in COVID-19. As for the study in general: PBMCs, B-cell-depleted T cells, or T cells were the source of the cDNA or gDNA that made up the material.

In the study's own analysis: Amplifying reference gene primers gave estimates of nucleated cell counts. Produced via immunoSEQ multiplex PCR; TCRdb's table is partial and in-frame only. V, J and clone size were drawn from that table, and D and trimming were deduced from the DNA. The sample has 300,000 or so clones, 90% seen once. Two negative PCRs, clearance, or symptom resolution characterized the recovered Cohort 3 donors. Germline values: CDR1 SGHRS, CDR2 YFSETQ. V gave up 7 bases and J gave up 7 bases; unmatched junction bases: 13. The CDR3 covers 16 residues. Sequencing used PBMCs or T cells enriched from blood (not recorded which). The receptor was isolated from a man aged 55 to 70 who had recovered from COVID-19. The chain employs TRBV5-1 and TRBJ2-1, with TRBD2 matching 11 bases. The DNA for the CDR3 is TGCGCCAGCCGCTCCCGGGGGGGACTAGCGGAAAATGAGCAGTTCTTC. Translating gives CASRSRGGLAENEQFF.